This paragraph covers one T cell receptor (beta chain) sequence. Its antigen is not identified. This may stem from a read error, because a much larger clone lies one nucleotide away. This sample is part of a study of T cell repertoires in cytomegalovirus infection. As for the study in general: Indications came from public TCR beta signatures; they pointed to CMV infection and to a matching HLA type. Study conclusions and caveats: There were HLA-C-restricted CMV-specific TCR beta clonotypes dominating the ex vivo response. The cumulative frequency of public TCR beta families distinguished individuals who carried CMV together with the relevant HLA.

Germline V lookup: CDR1 LGHNT, CDR2 FRNRAP. The CDR3 length is 15 residues. TCRdb reprocessed the reads via MiXCR and lists one record per CDR3 protein. Of approximately 630,000 distinct CDR3 sequences in the sample, about 24% were seen once. The receptor was derived from a human donor in good health (CMV status not recorded). Some clones in this sample may be carry-over from other donors' samples. The sample consisted of CD8+ T cells from PBMCs. The genes are TRBV12-5 and TRBJ2-5; a weak D match, TRBD1 (6 bases). The CDR3 spells CASGLVQGRAETKYF. DNA of the CDR3: TGTGCTAGTGGTTTGGTACAGGGCAGGGCCGAGACCAAGTACTTC. The whole variable domain, remainder taken from reference TRBV12-5 and TRBJ2-5, is DARVTQTPRHKVTEMGQEVTMRCQPILGHNTVFWYRQTMMQGLELLAYFRNRAPLDDSGMPKDRFSAEMPDATLATLKIQPSEPRDSAVYFCASGLVQGRAETKYFGPGTRLLVL.